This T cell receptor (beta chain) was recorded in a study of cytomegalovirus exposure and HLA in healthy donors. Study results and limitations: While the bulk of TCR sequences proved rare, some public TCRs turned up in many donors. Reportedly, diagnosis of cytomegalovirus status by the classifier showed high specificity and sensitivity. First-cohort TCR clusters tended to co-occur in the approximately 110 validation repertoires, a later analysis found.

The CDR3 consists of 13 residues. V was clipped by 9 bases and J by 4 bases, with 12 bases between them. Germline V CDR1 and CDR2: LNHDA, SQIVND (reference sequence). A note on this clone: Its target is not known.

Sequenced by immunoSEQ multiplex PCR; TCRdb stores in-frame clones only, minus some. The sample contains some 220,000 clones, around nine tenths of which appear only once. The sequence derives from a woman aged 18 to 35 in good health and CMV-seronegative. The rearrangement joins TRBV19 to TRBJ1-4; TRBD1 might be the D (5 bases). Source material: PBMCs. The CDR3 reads CASSPGLNEKLFF. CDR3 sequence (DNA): TGTGCCAGCTCTCCAGGGCTTAATGAAAAACTGTTTTTT. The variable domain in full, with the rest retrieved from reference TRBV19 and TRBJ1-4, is DGGITQSPKYLFRKEGQNVTLSCEQNLNHDAMYWYRQDPGQGLRLIYYSQIVNDFQKGDIAEGYSVSREKKESFPLTVTSAQKNPTAFYLCASSPGLNEKLFFGSGTQLSVL.